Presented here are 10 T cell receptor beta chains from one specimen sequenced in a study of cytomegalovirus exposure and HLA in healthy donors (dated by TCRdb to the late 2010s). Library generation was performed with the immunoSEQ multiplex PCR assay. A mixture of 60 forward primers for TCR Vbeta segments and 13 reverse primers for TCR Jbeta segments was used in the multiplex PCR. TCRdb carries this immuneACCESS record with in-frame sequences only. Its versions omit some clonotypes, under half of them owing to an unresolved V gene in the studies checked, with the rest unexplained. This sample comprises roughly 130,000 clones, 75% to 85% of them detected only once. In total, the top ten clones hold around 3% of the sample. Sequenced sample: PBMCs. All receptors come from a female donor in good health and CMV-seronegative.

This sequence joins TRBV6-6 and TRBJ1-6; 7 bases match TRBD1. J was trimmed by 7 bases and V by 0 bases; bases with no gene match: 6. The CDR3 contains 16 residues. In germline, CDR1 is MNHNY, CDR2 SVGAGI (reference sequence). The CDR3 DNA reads TGTGCCAGCAGTTACTCGACAGGGTCTAGGAATTCACCCCTCCACTTT. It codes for CASSYSTGSRNSPLHF.

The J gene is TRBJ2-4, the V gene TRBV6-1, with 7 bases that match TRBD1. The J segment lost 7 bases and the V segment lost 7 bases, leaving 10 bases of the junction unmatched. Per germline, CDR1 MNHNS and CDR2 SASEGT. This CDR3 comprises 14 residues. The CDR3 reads CASKEGGRMNIQYF. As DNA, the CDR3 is TGTGCCAGCAAAGAAGGGGGCCGGATGAACATTCAGTACTTC.

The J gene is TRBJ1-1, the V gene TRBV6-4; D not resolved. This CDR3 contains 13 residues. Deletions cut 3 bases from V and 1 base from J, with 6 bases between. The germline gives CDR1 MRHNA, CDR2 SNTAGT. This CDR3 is CASSDEGNTEAFF. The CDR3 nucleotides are TGTGCCAGCAGTGATGAGGGGAACACTGAAGCTTTCTTT.

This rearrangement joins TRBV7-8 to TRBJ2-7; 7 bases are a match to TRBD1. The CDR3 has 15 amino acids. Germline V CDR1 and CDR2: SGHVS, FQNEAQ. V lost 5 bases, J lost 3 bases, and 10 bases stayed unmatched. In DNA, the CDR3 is TGTGCCAGCAGCAAACAGACAGGGCAGAGCTACGAGCAGTACTTC. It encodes CASSKQTGQSYEQYF.

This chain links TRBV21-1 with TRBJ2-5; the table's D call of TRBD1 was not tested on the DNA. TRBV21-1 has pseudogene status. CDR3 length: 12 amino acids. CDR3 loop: CARPGQGETQYF. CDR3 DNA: TGTGCCCGACCGGGACAGGGAGAGACCCAGTACTTC.

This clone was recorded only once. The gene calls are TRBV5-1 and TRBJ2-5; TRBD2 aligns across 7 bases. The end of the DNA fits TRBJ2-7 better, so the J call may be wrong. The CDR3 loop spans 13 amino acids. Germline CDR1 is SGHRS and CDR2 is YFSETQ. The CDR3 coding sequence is TGCGCCAGCAGCTGGTCCGGGACTAACGAGCAGTACTTC. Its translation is CASSWSGTNEQYF.

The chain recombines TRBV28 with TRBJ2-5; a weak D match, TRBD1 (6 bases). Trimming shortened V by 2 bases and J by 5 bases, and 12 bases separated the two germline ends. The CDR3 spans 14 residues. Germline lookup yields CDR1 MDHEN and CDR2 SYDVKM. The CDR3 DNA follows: TGTGCCAGCAGTTTACGCAGGGGTGGGGAGACCCAGTACTTC. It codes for CASSLRRGGETQYF.

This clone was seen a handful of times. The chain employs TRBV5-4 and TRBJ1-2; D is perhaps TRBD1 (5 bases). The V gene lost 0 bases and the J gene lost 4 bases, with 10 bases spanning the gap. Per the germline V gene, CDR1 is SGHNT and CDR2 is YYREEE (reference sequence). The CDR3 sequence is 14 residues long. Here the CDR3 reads CASSLDRTTYGYTF. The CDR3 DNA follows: TGTGCCAGCAGCTTGGACAGGACGACCTATGGCTACACCTTC.

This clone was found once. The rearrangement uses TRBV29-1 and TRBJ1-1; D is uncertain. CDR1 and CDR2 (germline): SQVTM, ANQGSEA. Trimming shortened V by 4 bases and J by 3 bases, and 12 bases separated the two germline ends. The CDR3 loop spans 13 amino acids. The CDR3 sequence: CSVVKEIDTEAFF. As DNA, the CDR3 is TGCAGCGTTGTAAAGGAGATTGACACTGAAGCTTTCTTT.

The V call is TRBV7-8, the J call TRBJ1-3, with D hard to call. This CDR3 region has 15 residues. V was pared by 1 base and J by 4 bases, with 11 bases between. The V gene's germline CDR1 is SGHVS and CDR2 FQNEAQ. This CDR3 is CASSLGDFAGNTIYF. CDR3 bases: TGTGCCAGCAGCTTAGGAGACTTCGCGGGAAACACCATATATTTT. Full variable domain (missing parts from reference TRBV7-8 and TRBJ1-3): GAGVSQSPRYKVAKRGQDVALRCDPISGHVSLFWYQQALGQGPEFLTYFQNEAQLDKSGLPSDRFFAERPEGSVSTLKIQRTQQEDSAVYLCASSLGDFAGNTIYFGEGSWLTVV.